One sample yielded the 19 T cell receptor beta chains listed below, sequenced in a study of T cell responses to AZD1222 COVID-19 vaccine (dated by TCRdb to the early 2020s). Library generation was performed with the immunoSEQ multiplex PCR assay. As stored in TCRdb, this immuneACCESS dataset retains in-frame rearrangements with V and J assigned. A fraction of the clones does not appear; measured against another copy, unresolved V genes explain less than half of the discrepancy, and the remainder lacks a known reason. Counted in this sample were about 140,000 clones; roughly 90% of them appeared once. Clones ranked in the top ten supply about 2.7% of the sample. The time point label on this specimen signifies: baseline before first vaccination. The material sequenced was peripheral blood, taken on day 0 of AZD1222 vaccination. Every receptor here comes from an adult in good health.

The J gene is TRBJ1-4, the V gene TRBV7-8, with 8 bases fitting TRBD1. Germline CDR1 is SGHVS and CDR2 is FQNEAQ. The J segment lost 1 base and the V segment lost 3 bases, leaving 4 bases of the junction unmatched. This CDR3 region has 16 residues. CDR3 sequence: CASSLGDRGTNEKLFF. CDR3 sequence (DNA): TGTGCCAGCAGCTTGGGTGACAGGGGAACTAATGAAAAACTGTTTTTT. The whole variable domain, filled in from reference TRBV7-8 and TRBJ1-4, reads GAGVSQSPRYKVAKRGQDVALRCDPISGHVSLFWYQQALGQGPEFLTYFQNEAQLDKSGLPSDRFFAERPEGSVSTLKIQRTQQEDSAVYLCASSLGDRGTNEKLFFGSGTQLSVL.

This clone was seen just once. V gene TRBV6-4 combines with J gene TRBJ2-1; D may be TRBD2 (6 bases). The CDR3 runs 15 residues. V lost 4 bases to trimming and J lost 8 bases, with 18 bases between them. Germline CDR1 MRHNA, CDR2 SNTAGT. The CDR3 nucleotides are TGTGCCAGCAGTGTTGGGGGGATGGGATCCGATGAGCAGTTCTTC. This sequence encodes CASSVGGMGSDEQFF.

For the CDR3, the DNA is TGTGCCAGCCGGGGCGACAGGCTGAACACTGAAGCTTTCTTT. Its translation: CASRGDRLNTEAFF. The chain combines TRBV19 with TRBJ1-1; D might be TRBD1 (6 bases). This CDR3 has 14 residues. With 9 bases removed from V and 0 bases from J, the gap between germline ends came to 14 bases. Germline V gives CDR1 LNHDA, CDR2 SQIVND (reference sequence). Full variable domain (outside the CDR3, taken from reference TRBV19 and TRBJ1-1): DGGITQSPKYLFRKEGQNVTLSCEQNLNHDAMYWYRQDPGQGLRLIYYSQIVNDFQKGDIAEGYSVSREKKESFPLTVTSAQKNPTAFYLCASRGDRLNTEAFFGQGTRLTVV.

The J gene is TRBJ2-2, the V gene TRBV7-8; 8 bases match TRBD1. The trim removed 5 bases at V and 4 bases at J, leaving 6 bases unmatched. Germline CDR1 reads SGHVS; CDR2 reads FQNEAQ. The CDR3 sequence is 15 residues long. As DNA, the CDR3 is TGTGCCAGCAGCCCGGACAGGGTGGTCACCGGGGAGCTGTTTTTT. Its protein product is CASSPDRVVTGELFF.

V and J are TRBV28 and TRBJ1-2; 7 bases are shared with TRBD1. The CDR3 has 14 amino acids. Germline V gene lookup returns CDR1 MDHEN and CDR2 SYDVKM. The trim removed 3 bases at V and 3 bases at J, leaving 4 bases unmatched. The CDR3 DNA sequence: TGTGCCAGCAGTTTGAGACAGGGATACTATGGCTACACCTTC. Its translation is CASSLRQGYYGYTF.

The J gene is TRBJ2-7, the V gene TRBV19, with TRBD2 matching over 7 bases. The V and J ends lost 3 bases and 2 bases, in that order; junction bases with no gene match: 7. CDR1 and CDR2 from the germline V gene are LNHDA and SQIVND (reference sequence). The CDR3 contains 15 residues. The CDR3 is CASSISGTNPYEQYF. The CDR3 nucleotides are TGTGCCAGTAGTATTTCCGGGACTAACCCCTACGAGCAGTACTTC.

CDR3 amino acids: CASSFTPGLAEYNEQFF. As DNA, the CDR3 is TGTGCCAGCAGCTTTACCCCTGGGCTAGCGGAGTACAATGAGCAGTTCTTC. The gene calls are TRBV5-6 and TRBJ2-1, with TRBD2 matching 7 bases. CDR3 length equals 17 residues. In germline, CDR1 is SGHDT, CDR2 YYEEEE. With 2 bases clipped from V and 4 bases from J, the junction kept 12 bases outside the gene matches.

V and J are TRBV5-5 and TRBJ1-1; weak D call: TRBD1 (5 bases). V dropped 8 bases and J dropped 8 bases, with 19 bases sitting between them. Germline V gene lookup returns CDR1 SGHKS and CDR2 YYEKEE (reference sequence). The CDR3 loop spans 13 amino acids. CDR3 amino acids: CASLGGSLNEAFF. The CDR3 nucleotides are TGTGCCAGTCTCGGGGGGAGCCTTAACGAAGCTTTCTTT.

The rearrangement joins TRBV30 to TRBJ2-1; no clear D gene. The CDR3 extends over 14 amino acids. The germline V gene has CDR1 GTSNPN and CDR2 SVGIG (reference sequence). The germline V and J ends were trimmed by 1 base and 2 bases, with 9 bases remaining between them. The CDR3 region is CAWSENHPYNEQFF. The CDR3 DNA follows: TGTGCCTGGAGTGAAAACCACCCCTACAATGAGCAGTTCTTC.

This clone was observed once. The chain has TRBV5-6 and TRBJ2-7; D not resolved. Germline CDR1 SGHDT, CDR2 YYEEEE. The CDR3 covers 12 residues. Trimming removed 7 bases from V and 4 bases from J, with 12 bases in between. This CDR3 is CASRAGSYEQYF. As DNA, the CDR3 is TGTGCCAGCCGTGCAGGTTCTTACGAGCAGTACTTC.

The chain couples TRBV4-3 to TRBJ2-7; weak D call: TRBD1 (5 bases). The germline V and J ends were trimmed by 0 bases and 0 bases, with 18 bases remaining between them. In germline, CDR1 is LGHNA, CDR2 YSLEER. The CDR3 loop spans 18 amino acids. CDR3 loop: CASSQELYRWNTSYEQYF. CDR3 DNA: TGCGCCAGCAGCCAAGAACTTTACAGGTGGAACACCTCCTACGAGCAGTACTTC.

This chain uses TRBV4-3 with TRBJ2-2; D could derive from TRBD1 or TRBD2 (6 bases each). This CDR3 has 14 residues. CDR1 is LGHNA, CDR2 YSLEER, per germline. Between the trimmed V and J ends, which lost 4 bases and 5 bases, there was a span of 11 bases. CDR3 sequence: CASSPGAGTGELFF. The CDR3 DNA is TGCGCCAGCAGCCCGGGGGCAGGGACCGGGGAGCTGTTTTTT.

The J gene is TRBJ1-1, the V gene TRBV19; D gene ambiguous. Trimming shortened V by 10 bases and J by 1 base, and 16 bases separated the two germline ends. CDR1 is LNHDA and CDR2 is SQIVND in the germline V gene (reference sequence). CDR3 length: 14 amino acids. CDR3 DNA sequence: TGTGCCACCATGCCGAACTGGGGGAACACTGAAGCTTTCTTT. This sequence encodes CATMPNWGNTEAFF.

CDR3 protein: CASSHRESNYGYTF. The CDR3 bases are TGCGCCAGCAGCCACAGGGAATCTAACTATGGCTACACCTTC. The V gene is TRBV4-1, the J gene TRBJ1-2, with TRBD1 as a possible D gene (5 bases). The V end was cut by 3 bases, the J end by 0 bases, with 8 bases between. This CDR3 region has 14 residues. Germline loops: CDR1 MGHRA, CDR2 YSYEKL.

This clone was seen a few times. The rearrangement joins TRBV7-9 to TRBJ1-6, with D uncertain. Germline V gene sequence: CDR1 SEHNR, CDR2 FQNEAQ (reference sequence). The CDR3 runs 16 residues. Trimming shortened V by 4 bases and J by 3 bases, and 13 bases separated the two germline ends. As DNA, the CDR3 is TGTGCCAGCAGCTCCGGGCCAAATATCTATAATTCACCCCTCCACTTT. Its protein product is CASSSGPNIYNSPLHF.

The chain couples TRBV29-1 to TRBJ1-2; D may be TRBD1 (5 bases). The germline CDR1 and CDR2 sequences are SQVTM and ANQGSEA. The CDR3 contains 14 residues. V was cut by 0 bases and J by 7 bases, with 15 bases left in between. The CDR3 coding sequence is TGCAGCGTTGAAGATAGGGACTCGAGGGGTGGCTACACCTTC. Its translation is CSVEDRDSRGGYTF.

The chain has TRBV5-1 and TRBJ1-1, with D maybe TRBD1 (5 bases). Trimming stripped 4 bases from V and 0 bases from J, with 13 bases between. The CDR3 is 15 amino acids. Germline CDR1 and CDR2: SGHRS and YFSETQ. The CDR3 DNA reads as TGCGCCAGCAGCCCGGGACCGCCGATGAACACTGAAGCTTTCTTT. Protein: CASSPGPPMNTEAFF.

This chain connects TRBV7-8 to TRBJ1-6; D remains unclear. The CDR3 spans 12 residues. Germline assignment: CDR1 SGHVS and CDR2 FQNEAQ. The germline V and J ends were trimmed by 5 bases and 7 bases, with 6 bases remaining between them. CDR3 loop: CASSRSNSPLHF. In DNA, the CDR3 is TGTGCCAGCAGCCGATCAAATTCACCCCTCCACTTT.

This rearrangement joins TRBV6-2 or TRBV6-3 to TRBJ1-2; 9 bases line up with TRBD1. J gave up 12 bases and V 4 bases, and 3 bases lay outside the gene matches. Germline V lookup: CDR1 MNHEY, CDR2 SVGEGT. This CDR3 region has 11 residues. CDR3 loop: CASSWTGVHTF. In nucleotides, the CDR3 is TGTGCCAGCAGTTGGACAGGGGTTCACACCTTC.